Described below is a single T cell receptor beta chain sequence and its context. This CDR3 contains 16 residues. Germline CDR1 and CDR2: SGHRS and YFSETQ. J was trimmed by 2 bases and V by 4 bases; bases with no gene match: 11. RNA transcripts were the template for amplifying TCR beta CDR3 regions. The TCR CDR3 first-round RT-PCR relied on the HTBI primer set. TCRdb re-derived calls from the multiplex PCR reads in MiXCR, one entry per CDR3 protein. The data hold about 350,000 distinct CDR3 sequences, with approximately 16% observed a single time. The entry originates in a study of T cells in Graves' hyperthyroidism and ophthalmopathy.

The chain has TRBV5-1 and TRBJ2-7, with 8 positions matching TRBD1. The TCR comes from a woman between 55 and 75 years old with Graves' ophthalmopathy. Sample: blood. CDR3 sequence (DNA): TGCGCCAGCAGCCCCGGACAGGGCGTAACCACCTACGAGCAGTACTTC. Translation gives CASSPGQGVTTYEQYF.